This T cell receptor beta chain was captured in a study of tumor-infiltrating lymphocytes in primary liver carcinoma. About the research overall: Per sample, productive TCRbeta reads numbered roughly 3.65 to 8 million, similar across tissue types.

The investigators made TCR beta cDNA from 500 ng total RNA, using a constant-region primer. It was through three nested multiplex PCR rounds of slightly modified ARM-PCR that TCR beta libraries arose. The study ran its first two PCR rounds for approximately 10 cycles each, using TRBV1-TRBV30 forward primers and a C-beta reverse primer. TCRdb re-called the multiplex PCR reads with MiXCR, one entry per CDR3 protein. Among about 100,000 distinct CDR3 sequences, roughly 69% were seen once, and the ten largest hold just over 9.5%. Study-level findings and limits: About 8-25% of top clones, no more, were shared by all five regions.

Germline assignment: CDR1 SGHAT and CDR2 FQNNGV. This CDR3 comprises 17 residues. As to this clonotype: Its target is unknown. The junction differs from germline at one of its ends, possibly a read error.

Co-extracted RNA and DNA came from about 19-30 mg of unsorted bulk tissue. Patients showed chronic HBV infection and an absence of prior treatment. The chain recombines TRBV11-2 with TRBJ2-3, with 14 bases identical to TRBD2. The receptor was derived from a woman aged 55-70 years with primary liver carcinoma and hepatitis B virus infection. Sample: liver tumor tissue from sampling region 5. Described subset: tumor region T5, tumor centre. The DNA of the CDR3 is TGTGCAAGCAGCTCCCAGGGGACTAGCGGGAGCACAGATACCCAGTATTTT. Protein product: CASSSQGTSGSTDTQYF.